These 19 T cell receptor beta chains share one sample of origin, sequenced in a study of control samples from healthy donors and cancer patients (dated by TCRdb to 2020 to 2022). The method behind the library was the immunoSEQ multiplex PCR assay. TCRdb mirrors the immuneACCESS table, restricted to in-frame sequences. Some clones are absent from its copies; in checked studies, under half trace to an unresolved V gene, and the reason for the others is unknown. In all, the sample holds fewer than 90,000 clones, and 94% of those were seen once. About 6% of the sample comes from the top ten. Sequenced sample: blood. These receptors came from a woman aged 35 to 49 in good health.

V usage is TRBV5-6 and J usage is TRBJ1-3; D not resolved. This CDR3 has 17 residues. Germline CDR1 and CDR2: SGHDT and YYEEEE. Trimming removed 1 base at V and 0 bases at J, with 14 bases between. CDR3 DNA sequence: TGTGCCAGCAGCTTGTTCGGCCGAACTTCCTCTGGAAACACCATATATTTT. Translated: CASSLFGRTSSGNTIYF.

This rearrangement joins TRBV11-1 to TRBJ2-1; D possibly corresponds to TRBD1 (5 bases). The CDR3 runs to 15 residues. V lost 3 bases, J lost 3 bases, and 12 bases lay in between. CDR1 is SGHAT, CDR2 FQDESV, per germline (reference sequence). The DNA for the CDR3 is TGTGCCAGCAGCTTTGGTACAGGTTACTACAATGAGCAGTTCTTC. Residues: CASSFGTGYYNEQFF. Based on the CDR3 plus reference TRBV11-1 and TRBJ2-1, the full variable domain is EAEVAQSPRYKITEKSQAVAFWCDPISGHATLYWYRQILGQGPELLVQFQDESVVDDSQLPKDRFSAERLKGVDSTLKIQPAELGDSAMYLCASSFGTGYYNEQFFGPGTRLTVL.

The chain joins TRBV30 to TRBJ2-1; tentative D call: TRBD2 (5 bases). Trimming removed 0 bases at V and 0 bases at J, with 9 bases between. Germline V gene sequence: CDR1 GTSNPN, CDR2 SVGIG (reference sequence). CDR3 length equals 15 residues. The CDR3 region is CAWSVESGSYNEQFF. The CDR3 DNA is TGTGCCTGGAGTGTAGAAAGCGGCTCCTACAATGAGCAGTTCTTC.

The chain uses TRBV27 and TRBJ2-6, with D possibly being TRBD1 (6 bases). The CDR3 length is 16 residues. V lost 1 base, J lost 0 bases, and 7 bases lay in between. Germline V gene data show CDR1 as MNHEY and CDR2 as SMNVEV (reference sequence). This CDR3 reads CASSLWTDSGANVLTF. As DNA, the CDR3 is TGTGCCAGCAGTTTATGGACAGACTCTGGGGCCAACGTCCTGACTTTC. The full variable domain, in which reference TRBV27 and TRBJ2-6 provide the parts outside the CDR3, is EAQVTQNPRYLITVTGKKLTVTCSQNMNHEYMSWYRQDPGLGLRQIYYSMNVEVTDKGDVPEGYKVSRKEKRNFPLILESPSPNQTSLYFCASSLWTDSGANVLTFGAGSRLTVL.

V gene TRBV12-3 or TRBV12-4 combines with J gene TRBJ1-4; D gene unclear. The CDR3 runs to 12 residues. Deletions cut 6 bases from V and 13 bases from J, with 15 bases between. The CDR3 loop reads CASRNADRVLFF. DNA for the CDR3: TGTGCCAGCAGAAATGCGGACCGAGTACTGTTTTTT.

J is TRBJ1-1 and V is TRBV7-9; D perhaps matches TRBD1 (6 bases). Germline values: CDR1 SEHNR, CDR2 FQNEAQ (reference sequence). The CDR3 runs to 16 residues. Trimming left V 6 bases short and J 1 base short, with 18 bases between. The CDR3 region is CASRQGLGVANTEAFF. The DNA of the CDR3 is TGTGCCAGCAGACAGGGTCTAGGGGTTGCGAACACTGAAGCTTTCTTT.

J is TRBJ2-7 and V is TRBV9, with D maybe TRBD2 (5 bases). V lost 3 bases, J lost 3 bases, and 13 bases lay in between. The CDR3 has 14 amino acids. Germline CDR1 is SGDLS and CDR2 is YYNGEE. Written as DNA, the CDR3 is TGTGCCAGCAGCGCCCCTTCGAGGGACTACGAGCAGTACTTC. Residues: CASSAPSRDYEQYF. Full variable domain (rest looked up from reference TRBV9 and TRBJ2-7): DSGVTQTPKHLITATGQRVTLRCSPRSGDLSVYWYQQSLDQGLQFLIQYYNGEERAKGNILERFSAQQFPDLHSELNLSSLELGDSALYFCASSAPSRDYEQYFGPGTRLTVT.

This rearrangement joins TRBV29-1 to TRBJ1-5, with D possibly being TRBD1 (5 bases). This CDR3 is 14 amino acids long. Germline V gives CDR1 SQVTM, CDR2 ANQGSEA. V was trimmed by 6 bases and J by 2 bases, leaving 14 bases between them. CDR3 DNA sequence: TGCAGCGTGCAGCAGGGAGTAGGCAATCAGCCCCAGCATTTT. Translation gives CSVQQGVGNQPQHF.

The genes are TRBV2 and TRBJ1-2, with 7 bases identical to TRBD1. Germline-derived CDR1 and CDR2 are SNHLY and FYNNEI. With V trimmed by 4 bases and J by 6 bases, 5 bases remained unmatched. This CDR3 has 13 amino acids. CDR3 residues: CASSVGQLNGYTF. CDR3 DNA: TGTGCCAGCAGTGTGGGACAGCTAAATGGCTACACCTTC.

In the case of this clone: Other DNA sequences in the same sample also yield this CDR3. The chain has TRBV12-3 or TRBV12-4 and TRBJ1-2; 7 nucleotides line up with TRBD1. CDR3 size: 13 residues. J gave up 8 bases and V 1 base, and 4 bases lay outside the gene matches. The CDR3: CASSLEGAGGYTF. The CDR3 DNA sequence: TGTGCCAGCAGTTTAGAGGGGGCGGGGGGCTACACCTTC.

The CDR3 is CASSLYRDSPLHF. CDR3 DNA: TGTGCCAGCAGTTTATACAGGGATTCACCCCTCCACTTT. The chain employs TRBV12-3 or TRBV12-4 and TRBJ1-6, with D perhaps matching TRBD1 (6 bases). Trimming removed 2 bases at V and 8 bases at J, with 7 bases between. The CDR3 runs 13 residues.

The chain employs TRBV19 and TRBJ1-1; 10 nucleotides agree with TRBD1. CDR1 is LNHDA and CDR2 is SQIVND in the germline V gene (reference sequence). The CDR3 is 13 amino acids. The trim removed 10 bases at V and 0 bases at J, leaving 2 bases unmatched. The DNA for the CDR3 is TGTGCCACGGGACAGGGGCTGAACACTGAAGCTTTCTTT. This translates into CATGQGLNTEAFF.

V and J are TRBV18 and TRBJ1-1; 7 bases are a match to TRBD1. V shed 2 bases, J shed 2 bases, and the junction held 5 bases outside the gene matches. The length of the CDR3 is 15 residues. The germline V gene encodes CDR1 KGHSH and CDR2 LQKENI. The CDR3 sequence: CASSPRTGENTEAFF. CDR3 nucleotide sequence: TGTGCCAGCTCACCAAGGACAGGAGAAAACACTGAAGCTTTCTTT.

V usage is TRBV12-3 or TRBV12-4 and J usage is TRBJ1-5; a possible D gene is TRBD1 (5 bases). The CDR3 spans 13 residues. The V end was cut by 6 bases, the J end by 5 bases, with 11 bases between. The CDR3 sequence is CASSWGLYQPQHF. The CDR3 region has the DNA TGTGCCAGCAGCTGGGGACTTTATCAGCCCCAGCATTTT.

CDR3 amino acids: CASSGPGYEQYF. CDR3 DNA sequence: TGTGCCAGCAGTGGCCCAGGCTACGAGCAGTACTTC. The gene calls are TRBV12-3 or TRBV12-4 and TRBJ2-7; no reliable D call. V was cut by 5 bases and J by 3 bases, with 8 bases left in between. The CDR3 extends over 12 amino acids.

This chain links TRBV7-9 with TRBJ2-5; D unresolved. The CDR3 has 13 residues. Trimming took off 3 bases at V and 5 bases at J, with 10 bases between the two ends. CDR1 is SEHNR, CDR2 FQNEAQ, per germline (reference sequence). The CDR3, as DNA: TGTGCCAGCAGCTTCATAATTGGGGAGACCCAGTACTTC. It codes for CASSFIIGETQYF.

The rearrangement joins TRBV6-5 to TRBJ1-3; D not resolved. Between the trimmed V and J ends, which lost 0 bases and 5 bases, there was a span of 11 bases. Germline assignment: CDR1 MNHEY and CDR2 SVGAGI. The CDR3 totals 15 residues. This CDR3 reads CASSYSGVPRNTIYF. CDR3 bases: TGTGCCAGCAGTTACTCCGGGGTCCCAAGAAACACCATATATTTT.

This clone was seen once. V and J are TRBV4-1 and TRBJ2-1; unclear D gene. There are 13 residues in the CDR3. Germline V gene lookup returns CDR1 MGHRA and CDR2 YSYEKL. V was clipped by 3 bases and J by 12 bases, with 15 bases between them. The CDR3 region is CASSHPDFVRQFF. DNA of the CDR3: TGCGCCAGCAGCCACCCTGATTTTGTTCGGCAGTTCTTC.

V usage is TRBV10-1 and J usage is TRBJ1-1; D may be TRBD1 (6 bases). Germline CDR1 and CDR2: WNHNN and SYGVQD (reference sequence). CDR3 length: 14 residues. V shed 4 bases and J shed 3 bases, with 12 bases lying between them. The CDR3 here is CASSVAGADTEAFF. The CDR3 bases are TGCGCCAGCAGTGTCGCGGGGGCGGACACTGAAGCTTTCTTT.